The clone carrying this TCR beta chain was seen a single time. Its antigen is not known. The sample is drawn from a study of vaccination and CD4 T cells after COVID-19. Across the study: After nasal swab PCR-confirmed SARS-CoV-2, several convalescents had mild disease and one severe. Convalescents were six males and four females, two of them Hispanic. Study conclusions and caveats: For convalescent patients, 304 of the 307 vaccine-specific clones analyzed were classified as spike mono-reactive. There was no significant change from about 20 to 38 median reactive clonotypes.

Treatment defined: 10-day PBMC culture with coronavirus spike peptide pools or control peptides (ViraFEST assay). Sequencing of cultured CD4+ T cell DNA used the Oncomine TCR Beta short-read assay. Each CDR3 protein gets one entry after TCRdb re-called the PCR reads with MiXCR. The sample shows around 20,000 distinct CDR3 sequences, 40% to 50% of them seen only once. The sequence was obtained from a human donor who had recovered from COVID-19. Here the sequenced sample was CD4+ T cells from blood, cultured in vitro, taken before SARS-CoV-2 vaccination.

The CDR3 spells CATSRDLRQGATAGGWEQYF. CDR3 sequence (DNA): TGTGCCACCAGCAGAGACTTGAGACAGGGCGCTACTGCGGGGGGTTGGGAGCAGTACTTC. V usage is TRBV15 and J usage is TRBJ2-7; maybe TRBD2 (8 bases). The germline V gene has CDR1 LNHNV and CDR2 YYDKDF (reference sequence). V dropped 0 bases and J dropped 7 bases, with 31 bases sitting between them. This CDR3 spans 20 amino acids.